This entry lists 29 T cell receptor beta chains sequenced from one sample in a study of ipilimumab plus nivolumab after autologous stem cell transplantation. Data came from immunoSEQ multiplex PCR; TCRdb stores just in-frame clones and leaves some out. The profile shows about 22,000 clones, 70% to 85% of them singletons. The specimen comprised PBMCs, sampled in a trial of ipilimumab plus nivolumab as post-transplant consolidation. Every receptor here comes from a male donor with diffuse large B-cell lymphoma.

This chain links TRBV6-6 with TRBJ1-6; no reliable D call. CDR1 and CDR2 from the germline V gene are MNHNY and SVGAGI (reference sequence). V was trimmed by 5 bases and J by 14 bases, leaving 16 bases between them. This CDR3 is 13 amino acids long. CDR3 sequence reads: CASSPPGKSALHF. CDR3 DNA sequence: TGTGCCAGCAGTCCCCCGGGGAAATCAGCCCTCCACTTT.

In DNA, the CDR3 is TGTGCCAGCAGTTTATCGTATCCCAACCAAGAGACCCAGTACTTC. This translates into CASSLSYPNQETQYF. This chain connects TRBV27 to TRBJ2-5, with unresolved D. Germline-derived CDR1 and CDR2 are MNHEY and SMNVEV (reference sequence). The CDR3 consists of 15 residues. V was shortened by 0 bases and J by 0 bases, with 8 bases between the two germline ends.

The V gene is TRBV21-1, the J gene TRBJ2-7. TRBV21-1 constitutes a pseudogene. The CDR3 loop spans 16 amino acids. The CDR3 loop is CASSPRKSAISYEQYF. Written as DNA, the CDR3 is TGTGCCAGCAGCCCCCGGAAGAGTGCCATCTCCTACGAGCAGTACTTC.

This clone came up a few times. This rearrangement joins TRBV27 to TRBJ1-2; 7 bases match TRBD1. With 7 bases clipped from V and 5 bases from J, the junction kept 7 bases outside the gene matches. This CDR3 comprises 13 residues. CDR1 is MNHEY, CDR2 SMNVEV, per germline (reference sequence). The CDR3 spells CASKRTGVYGYTF. CDR3 sequence (DNA): TGTGCCAGCAAACGAACAGGGGTTTATGGCTACACCTTC.

J is TRBJ1-6 and V is TRBV2; D unclear. This CDR3 has 13 amino acids. The V gene's germline CDR1 is SNHLY and CDR2 FYNNEI. V was clipped by 4 bases and J by 8 bases, with 9 bases between them. CDR3: CASSGTYYSPLHF. For the CDR3, the DNA is TGTGCCAGCAGTGGGACGTACTATTCACCCCTCCACTTT.

About this clone itself: Different DNA sequences within this sample yield the same CDR3. This rearrangement joins TRBV29-1 to TRBJ2-7; TRBD1 agrees at 11 bases. The trim removed 3 bases at V and 0 bases at J, leaving 1 base unmatched. The CDR3 sequence is 14 residues long. Germline lookup yields CDR1 SQVTM and CDR2 ANQGSEA. The DNA for the CDR3 is TGCAGCGTTGATGGGACAGGGGGCTCCTACGAGCAGTACTTC. Protein: CSVDGTGGSYEQYF.

The CDR3 sequence: CASSSTGQQGTGELFF. The CDR3 bases are TGCGCCAGCAGCTCCACGGGGCAGCAGGGCACCGGGGAGCTGTTTTTT. This chain connects TRBV5-1 to TRBJ2-2; either TRBD1 or TRBD2 may supply D (5 bases each). In germline, CDR1 is SGHRS, CDR2 YFSETQ. The ends were cut back, 3 bases at V and 4 bases at J, with 16 bases in the middle. There are 16 residues in the CDR3.

This chain joins TRBV9 and TRBJ1-2; the D gene is possibly TRBD1 (5 bases). The germline CDR1 and CDR2 sequences are SGDLS and YYNGEE. Trimming stripped 2 bases from V and 8 bases from J, with 16 bases between. The CDR3 extends over 14 amino acids. This CDR3 is CASSVSGGVRGYTF. DNA for the CDR3: TGTGCCAGCAGCGTGTCCGGGGGGGTCCGAGGCTACACCTTC.

The chain uses TRBV6-1 and TRBJ1-2; 11 bases map to TRBD1. CDR1 is MNHNS, CDR2 SASEGT, per germline. J lost 6 bases, V lost 5 bases, and 8 bases had no gene match. The CDR3 totals 15 residues. The CDR3 sequence: CASSKIGTGGDGYTF. The CDR3 DNA reads as TGTGCCAGCAGTAAAATTGGGACAGGGGGGGATGGCTACACCTTC.

V gene TRBV11-2 combines with J gene TRBJ2-3, with 8 bases lining up with TRBD1. From germline, CDR1 is SGHAT and CDR2 FQNNGV. CDR3 length equals 16 residues. V lost 3 bases, J lost 0 bases, and 5 bases stayed unmatched. The CDR3 protein is CASSFWTGTSTDTQYF. For the CDR3, the DNA is TGTGCCAGCAGCTTCTGGACAGGGACTAGCACAGATACGCAGTATTTT.

The gene calls are TRBV15 and TRBJ2-5; 11 bases line up with TRBD1. The CDR3 runs to 20 residues. Germline CDR1 is LNHNV and CDR2 is YYDKDF (reference sequence). The V segment lost 4 bases and the J segment 1 base; nucleotides outside the gene matches: 17. The CDR3 sequence: CATSNRVFGQGALLQETQYF. The CDR3 region has the DNA TGTGCCACCAGCAACAGAGTATTCGGACAGGGGGCTTTACTCCAAGAGACCCAGTACTTC.

The chain carries TRBV18 and TRBJ2-3; 9 positions match TRBD1. The J segment lost 4 bases and the V segment lost 3 bases, leaving 11 bases of the junction unmatched. The V gene's germline CDR1 is KGHSH and CDR2 LQKENI. The CDR3 is 17 residues long. This CDR3 reads CASSPATQGAGADTQYF. CDR3 in DNA: TGTGCCAGCTCACCCGCGACACAGGGGGCGGGTGCAGATACGCAGTATTTT.

This clone was observed a few times. This chain uses TRBV7-2 with TRBJ2-3; the D is unclear. This CDR3 contains 13 residues. V dropped 4 bases and J dropped 6 bases, with 11 bases sitting between them. Germline values: CDR1 SGHTA, CDR2 FQGNSA. CDR3 sequence reads: CASSSGFGDTQYF. Here the CDR3 DNA reads TGTGCCAGCAGCTCAGGCTTCGGGGATACGCAGTATTTT.

V usage is TRBV5-6 and J usage is TRBJ1-2; possibly TRBD1 for D (5 bases). The ends were cut back, 1 base at V and 4 bases at J, with 8 bases in the middle. Germline CDR1 is SGHDT and CDR2 is YYEEEE. This CDR3 has 13 residues. CDR3 sequence (DNA): TGTGCCAGCAGCTTGCAGGGTCCCTATGGCTACACCTTC. Encoded protein: CASSLQGPYGYTF. The full variable domain, its missing parts supplied by reference TRBV5-6 and TRBJ1-2, is DAGVTQSPTHLIKTRGQQVTLRCSPKSGHDTVSWYQQALGQGPQFIFQYYEEEERQRGNFPDRFSGHQFPNYSSELNVNALLLGDSALYLCASSLQGPYGYTFGSGTRLTVV.

V gene TRBV2 combines with J gene TRBJ2-5; weak D call: TRBD2 (5 bases). V dropped 4 bases and J dropped 3 bases, with 12 bases sitting between them. The CDR3 loop spans 14 amino acids. CDR1 is SNHLY, CDR2 FYNNEI, per germline. This CDR3 reads CASSGNSREETQYF. CDR3 sequence (DNA): TGTGCCAGCAGTGGAAACTCGAGGGAAGAGACCCAGTACTTC.

The chain is built from TRBV7-2 and TRBJ1-4; the D gene is possibly TRBD1 (5 bases). Germline V gives CDR1 SGHTA, CDR2 FQGNSA. The CDR3 is 15 amino acids. Trimming removed 3 bases from V and 1 base from J, with 9 bases in between. The CDR3 region is CASSFGGGTNEKLFF. CDR3 in DNA: TGTGCCAGCAGCTTTGGGGGGGGAACTAATGAAAAACTGTTTTTT.

This chain uses TRBV28 with TRBJ2-3; D possibly corresponds to TRBD2 (6 bases). CDR1 and CDR2 (germline): MDHEN, SYDVKM. V lost 8 bases and J lost 2, with 11 bases in between. This CDR3 comprises 13 residues. In DNA form, the CDR3 reads TGTGCCAGCGACGGGGGTTACACAGATACGCAGTATTTT. Protein product: CASDGGYTDTQYF.

This rearrangement joins TRBV7-8 to TRBJ1-2; D remains unclear. Between the trimmed V and J ends, which lost 1 base and 7 bases, there was a span of 10 bases. Germline CDR1 reads SGHVS; CDR2 reads FQNEAQ. This CDR3 contains 13 residues. Here the CDR3 DNA reads TGTGCCAGCAGCTTAGAGGTAGTTGGTGGCTACACCTTC. Protein product: CASSLEVVGGYTF.

This chain joins TRBV18 and TRBJ2-7; TRBD2 matches at 10 bases. V was pared by 2 bases and J by 3 bases, with 4 bases of the junction left unmatched. Germline V lookup: CDR1 KGHSH, CDR2 LQKENI. This CDR3 spans 15 amino acids. The CDR3 coding sequence is TGTGCCAGCTCACCATCCGGGACTAGCGTCTACGAGCAGTACTTC. This translates into CASSPSGTSVYEQYF.

V usage is TRBV5-1 and J usage is TRBJ2-6, with 9 bases fitting TRBD1. After removal of 0 bases from V and 8 bases from J, the junction contained 12 bases not matched to a gene. Germline assignment: CDR1 SGHRS and CDR2 YFSETQ. The CDR3 runs 18 residues. The CDR3 bases are TGCGCCAGCAGCTTGGAGGGACAGGGCTTGGAACGAACCAACGTCCTGACTTTC. It specifies CASSLEGQGLERTNVLTF.

This sequence joins TRBV18 and TRBJ2-6; TRBD1 is a possible D gene (6 bases). This CDR3 has 17 residues. The germline V and J ends were trimmed by 6 bases and 0 bases, with 15 bases remaining between them. Germline-derived CDR1 and CDR2 are KGHSH and LQKENI. The CDR3 sequence: CASSLGQLSSGANVLTF. The CDR3, as DNA: TGTGCCAGCTCTCTTGGACAGCTTAGCTCTGGGGCCAACGTCCTGACTTTC.

V gene TRBV28 combines with J gene TRBJ2-5; a possible D gene is TRBD2 (5 bases). CDR3 length: 14 amino acids. Looked up from germline, CDR1 is MDHEN and CDR2 is SYDVKM. V gave up 0 bases and J gave up 2 bases, with 7 bases separating them. CDR3 nucleotide sequence: TGTGCCAGCAGTTTATGGGACTCTCAAGAGACCCAGTACTTC. As protein: CASSLWDSQETQYF.

This clone was recorded only once. The V gene is TRBV18, the J gene TRBJ2-1; TRBD1 matches at 7 bases. The CDR3 contains 14 residues. CDR1 and CDR2 (germline): KGHSH, LQKENI. J gave up 11 bases and V 3 bases, and 10 bases lay outside the gene matches. CDR3 DNA: TGTGCCAGCTCACCTAAATTGACAGGGCGGCAGCAGTTCTTC. This gives the protein CASSPKLTGRQQFF. Drawing the rest from reference TRBV18 and TRBJ2-1, the complete variable domain is NAGVMQNPRHLVRRRGQEARLRCSPMKGHSHVYWYRQLPEEGLKFMVYLQKENIIDESGMPKERFSAEFPKEGPSILRIQQVVRGDSAAYFCASSPKLTGRQQFFGPGTRLTVL.

This clone was observed a handful of times. The chain links TRBV2 to TRBJ2-1; weak D call: TRBD1 (6 bases). V was shortened by 3 bases and J by 8 bases, with 17 bases between the two germline ends. The germline V gene has CDR1 SNHLY and CDR2 FYNNEI. This CDR3 is 15 amino acids long. CDR3 coding DNA: TGTGCCAGCAGTGAGGCCAGGGGTCGTGCCGATGAGCAGTTCTTC. This codes for CASSEARGRADEQFF.

This clone was seen more than once but under ten times. This sequence joins TRBV19 and TRBJ2-7; D gene unclear. Germline values: CDR1 LNHDA, CDR2 SQIVND (reference sequence). CDR3 length equals 13 residues. Trimming cost V 3 bases and J 5 bases, with 11 bases left between them. The CDR3: CASSMGGFNEQYF. In DNA form, the CDR3 reads TGTGCCAGTAGTATGGGCGGATTCAACGAGCAGTACTTC.

The rearrangement uses TRBV14 and TRBJ1-1; no definite D call. V lost 1 base to trimming and J lost 5 bases, with 20 bases between them. Germline CDR1 is SGHDN and CDR2 is FVKESK. The CDR3 is 17 amino acids. In nucleotides, the CDR3 is TGTGCCAGCAGCCAAGGTTCTCTCGGTACTATCCGGACTGAAGCTTTCTTT. It codes for CASSQGSLGTIRTEAFF. Based on the CDR3 plus reference TRBV14 and TRBJ1-1, the full variable domain is EAGVTQFPSHSVIEKGQTVTLRCDPISGHDNLYWYRRVMGKEIKFLLHFVKESKQDESGMPNNRFLAERTGGTYSTLKVQPAELEDSGVYFCASSQGSLGTIRTEAFFGQGTRLTVV.

The CDR3 loop is CASSPDWETQYF. CDR3 in DNA: TGTGCCAGCAGCCCAGACTGGGAGACCCAGTACTTC. This chain connects TRBV7-9 to TRBJ2-5; D gene uncertain. The V end was cut by 5 bases, the J end by 5 bases, with 9 bases between. The germline CDR1 and CDR2 sequences are SEHNR and FQNEAQ (reference sequence). The CDR3 is made up of 12 amino acids.

The rearrangement uses TRBV5-1 and TRBJ2-5; TRBD1 matches 8 bases. Germline V gives CDR1 SGHRS, CDR2 YFSETQ. The CDR3 is 14 amino acids. V shed 4 bases, J shed 4 bases, and the junction held 6 bases outside the gene matches. The CDR3 sequence is CASSPQGAGETQYF. CDR3 coding DNA: TGCGCCAGCAGCCCCCAGGGGGCAGGAGAGACCCAGTACTTC.

V gene TRBV5-6 combines with J gene TRBJ2-4; D is possibly TRBD1 (6 bases). CDR3 length: 16 amino acids. Trimming removed 7 bases from V and 1 base from J, with 18 bases in between. In germline, CDR1 is SGHDT, CDR2 YYEEEE. CDR3 coding DNA: TGTGCCAGCGAAACCGTGGGGGCGGAGGCCAAAAACATTCAGTACTTC. Translating it yields CASETVGAEAKNIQYF.